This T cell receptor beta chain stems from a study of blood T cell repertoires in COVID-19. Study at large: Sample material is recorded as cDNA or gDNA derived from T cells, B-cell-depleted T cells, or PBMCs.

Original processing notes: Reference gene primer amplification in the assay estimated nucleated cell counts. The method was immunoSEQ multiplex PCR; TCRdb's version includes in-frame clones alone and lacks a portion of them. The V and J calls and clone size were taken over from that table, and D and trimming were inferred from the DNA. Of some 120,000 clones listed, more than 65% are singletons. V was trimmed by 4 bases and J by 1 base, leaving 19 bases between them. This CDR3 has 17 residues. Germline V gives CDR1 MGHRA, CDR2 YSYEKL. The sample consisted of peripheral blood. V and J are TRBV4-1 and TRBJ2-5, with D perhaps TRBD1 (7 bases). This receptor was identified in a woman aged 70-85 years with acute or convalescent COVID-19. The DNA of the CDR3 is TGCGCCAGCAGCCGGACAGGAGGGGACGGGGCCCAAGAGACCCAGTACTTC. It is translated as CASSRTGGDGAQETQYF.